The sequence of this T cell receptor beta chain was determined in a study of T cell changes during pregnancy in multiple sclerosis. Data came from immunoSEQ multiplex PCR; TCRdb stores just in-frame clones and leaves some out. The sample shows roughly 41,000 clones, 70% to 90% of them seen only once. Germline V gene lookup returns CDR1 SGHRS and CDR2 YFSETQ. The CDR3 is made up of 14 amino acids. Trimming cost V 6 bases and J 4 bases; bases outside gene matches: 8. The rearrangement uses TRBV5-1 and TRBJ1-2, with 8 nucleotides matching TRBD1. The origin of this receptor is a female donor with multiple sclerosis, enrolled in a pregnancy study. The source was CD4+ T cells from peripheral blood mononuclear cells, collected in the first trimester of pregnancy. CDR3 protein: CASTAGGVSYGYTF. The CDR3 region has the DNA TGCGCCAGCACGGCAGGGGGCGTAAGCTATGGCTACACCTTC.